The entry below gives a single T cell receptor (beta chain) sequence along with its context. Its matching antigen is unknown. V lost 3 bases, J lost 3 bases, and 9 bases lay in between. CDR3 length: 14 residues. CDR1 and CDR2 (germline): MGHRA, YSYEKL. This specimen comes from a study of identical twins. Whole-study findings and limits: Conclusions were based on cross-sectional statistical analysis, without following the same donors.

A single record per CDR3 protein comes from TCRdb applying MiXCR to the 5' RACE reads. The sample shows roughly 280,000 distinct CDR3 sequences, 8% to 9.5% of them seen only once. The same sample was also used in a study of yellow fever vaccine responses in identical twins.

Sequenced input: CD8+ T cells sorted from blood. This clonotype was sampled from a woman aged 18-29 years in good health. This chain uses TRBV4-1 with TRBJ1-3; no firm D call. The chain's CDR3 is CASSQGSSGNTIYF. The CDR3 coding sequence is TGCGCCAGCAGCCAGGGGAGTAGTGGAAACACCATATATTTT.